This is a list of T cell receptor beta chains from one sample in a study of blood T cells in healthy people across ages. TCRdb fed the 5' RACE reads into MiXCR, producing one record per CDR3 protein. The sample contains fewer than 700,000 distinct CDR3 sequences, 40% to 50% of which appear only once. Sequencing was carried out using blood. The receptors were sampled from an elderly man in good health. The CDR3 runs from the conserved cysteine through the conserved F or W. D genes are given only for firm matches. Not all rows give a size; the values are once, few, many and, for expanded clones, a class.

v_gene,d_gene,abundance,len,j_gene,CDR3aa,CDR3nt
TRBV6-2/TRBV6-3,TRBD1,-,11,TRBJ1-2,CASRDRYGYTF,TGTGCCAGCAGGGACAGGTATGGCTACACCTTC
TRBV7-2,-,-,16,TRBJ2-3,CASSLTWAASTDTQYF,TGTGCCAGCAGCTTAACCTGGGCAGCCAGCACAGATACGCAGTATTTT
TRBV20-1,TRBD2,-,18,TRBJ2-1,CSARDIATSGSRWNEQFF,TGCAGTGCTAGAGATATCGCGACTAGCGGGAGTCGTTGGAATGAGCAGTTCTTC
TRBV6-2/TRBV6-3,-,-,14,TRBJ1-1,CASSYQPGNTEAFF,TGTGCCAGCAGTTATCAACCCGGGAACACTGAAGCTTTCTTT
TRBV6-5,-,many,15,TRBJ1-2,CASSTTPGAHYGYTF,TGTGCCAGCAGTACAACCCCGGGGGCACACTATGGCTACACCTTC
TRBV29-1,TRBD2,-,13,TRBJ2-1,CSAGLAGHNEQFF,TGCAGCGCCGGACTAGCGGGACACAATGAGCAGTTCTTC
TRBV7-9,-,-,14,TRBJ2-1,CASSLDRIYNEQFF,TGTGCCAGCAGCTTAGATCGGATTTACAATGAGCAGTTCTTC
TRBV28,-,-,15,TRBJ2-1,CASSLGGAGPHEQFF,TGTGCCAGCTCCCTGGGGGGGGCGGGCCCCCATGAGCAGTTCTTC
TRBV6-6,TRBD2,many,16,TRBJ2-3,CASSYGTSGESDTQYF,TGTGCCAGCAGTTACGGGACTAGCGGGGAGTCAGATACGCAGTATTTT
TRBV7-2,-,-,14,TRBJ2-4,CASSLESGENIQYF,TGTGCCAGCAGCTTAGAATCAGGTGAAAACATTCAGTACTTC
TRBV6-5,TRBD1,few,13,TRBJ1-5,CASSAGGQQPQHF,TGTGCCAGCAGTGCAGGGGGACAGCAGCCCCAGCATTTT
TRBV4-1,-,-,20,TRBJ2-3,CASSLRGAPLLAPSTDTQYF,TGCGCCAGCAGCCTACGGGGGGCCCCACTCCTCGCCCCAAGCACAGATACGCAGTATTTT
TRBV2,TRBD1,-,15,TRBJ2-1,CASSPDRVQYNEQFF,TGTGCCAGCAGTCCTGACAGGGTACAGTACAATGAGCAGTTCTTC
TRBV7-3,TRBD2,few,16,TRBJ2-1,CASSSSSGSSYNEQFF,TGTGCCAGCAGCTCGTCTAGCGGGAGCTCCTACAATGAGCAGTTCTTC
TRBV28,-,-,12,TRBJ2-1,CASKGLYNEQFF,TGTGCCAGCAAGGGACTTTACAATGAGCAGTTCTTC
TRBV7-2,-,few,14,TRBJ2-5,CASTGQSSAETQYF,TGTGCCAGCACCGGACAGTCCAGCGCAGAGACCCAGTACTTC
TRBV12-3/TRBV12-4,-,few,13,TRBJ2-7,CASSLIAGVEQYF,TGTGCCAGCAGTTTGATCGCCGGGGTCGAGCAGTACTTC
TRBV14,-,-,13,TRBJ2-5,CASSQAGGETQYF,TGTGCCAGCAGCCAAGCAGGGGGGGAGACCCAGTACTTC
TRBV6-6,TRBD2,-,15,TRBJ2-2,CASSVRGVYTGELFF,TGTGCCAGCAGTGTTCGGGGGGTTTACACCGGGGAGCTGTTTTTT
TRBV5-4,-,-,12,TRBJ2-2,CASSPLSGELFF,TGTGCCAGCAGCCCGCTGTCCGGGGAGCTGTTTTTT
TRBV5-1,-,-,14,TRBJ2-1,CASSLSARRETQFF,TGCGCCAGCAGCTTAAGCGCCAGGAGGGAGACCCAGTTCTTC
TRBV7-2,-,-,17,TRBJ2-1,CASSARPGTVLYNEQFF,TGTGCCAGCAGCGCGCGCCCTGGGACTGTCCTATACAATGAGCAGTTCTTC
TRBV7-9,-,-,12,TRBJ2-1,CSSSLGFNEQFF,TGTTCCAGCAGCCTCGGATTCAATGAGCAGTTCTTC
TRBV4-3,TRBD1,few,18,TRBJ1-4,CASSHPRFDRGTNEKLFF,TGCGCCAGCAGCCACCCCCGATTCGACAGGGGGACTAATGAAAAACTGTTTTTT
TRBV7-2,-,once,14,TRBJ2-1,CASSLQSLQETQFF,TGTGCCAGCAGCTTACAGAGTCTGCAAGAGACCCAGTTCTTC
TRBV2,-,-,12,TRBJ2-7,CASTRSGNEQYF,TGTGCCTCTACACGGTCTGGGAACGAGCAGTACTTC
TRBV6-2/TRBV6-3,-,-,16,TRBJ1-2,CASRLPPGGRNYGYTF,TGTGCCAGCAGGCTCCCTCCGGGGGGGCGCAACTATGGCTACACCTTC
TRBV2,TRBD2,-,18,TRBJ2-1,CASSEEGLAADSYNEQFF,TGTGCCAGCAGTGAAGAGGGACTAGCGGCCGACTCCTACAATGAGCAGTTCTTC
TRBV5-6,-,-,13,TRBJ2-7,CASSSDSIYEQYF,TGTGCCAGCAGCAGCGACAGTATCTACGAGCAGTACTTC
TRBV6-5,-,many,15,TRBJ2-3,CASSGTRGSTDTQYF,TGTGCCAGCAGTGGAACCCGGGGCAGCACAGATACGCAGTATTTT
TRBV7-2,-,once,14,TRBJ2-4,CVSSPSAAKNIQYF,TGTGTCAGCAGCCCTTCCGCGGCCAAAAACATTCAGTACTTC
TRBV10-3,TRBD2,few,14,TRBJ2-1,CAITRDYPYNEQFF,TGTGCCATCACCCGGGACTATCCCTACAATGAGCAGTTCTTC
TRBV5-1,-,-,13,TRBJ2-5,CASSLPQNNEQYF,TGCGCCAGCAGCCTCCCCCAAAACAATGAGCAGTACTTC
TRBV29-1,TRBD2,few,14,TRBJ2-7,CSVRLAGSQREQYF,TGCAGCGTACGACTAGCGGGATCCCAGCGCGAGCAGTACTTC
TRBV21-1,-,-,15,TRBJ2-4,CASSKEEPGSNIQYF,TGTGCCAGCAGCAAAGAGGAGCCAGGGTCAAACATTCAGTACTTC
TRBV6-2/TRBV6-3,TRBD2,-,17,TRBJ2-1,CASSYRGGLAGYNEQFF,TGTGCCAGCAGTTACAGGGGGGGGCTAGCGGGGTACAATGAGCAGTTCTTC
TRBV4-3,-,-,16,TRBJ1-5,CASSQDPDDGLQPQHF,TGCGCCAGCAGCCAAGATCCAGACGATGGGCTTCAGCCCCAGCATTTT
TRBV4-1,TRBD1,few,14,TRBJ2-7,CASSQLQGAYEQYF,TGCGCCAGCAGCCAACTACAGGGGGCCTACGAGCAGTACTTC
TRBV2,-,few,12,TRBJ2-4,CASGQGEDIQYF,TGTGCCAGTGGGCAGGGAGAGGACATTCAGTACTTC
TRBV9,-,few,14,TRBJ1-6,CASSAGRTNSPLHF,TGTGCCAGCAGCGCGGGACGGACTAATTCACCCCTCCACTTT
TRBV7-2,-,-,13,TRBJ1-6,CASSLAQGPPLHF,TGTGCCAGCAGCTTAGCGCAGGGTCCACCCCTCCACTTT
TRBV6-5,-,few,13,TRBJ2-1,CASSVRSHNEQFF,TGTGCCAGCAGTGTACGGAGTCACAATGAGCAGTTCTTC
TRBV12-5,-,few,19,TRBJ1-6,CASGLEVGPLSIYNSPLHF,TGTGCTAGTGGCCTCGAAGTGGGTCCCCTCTCAATCTATAATTCACCCCTCCACTTT